Here is one TCR beta chain with its context. Its specificity is not known. This specimen comes from a study of cytomegalovirus exposure and HLA in healthy donors. Findings and limits, study-wide: Per a later analysis, HLA-associated TCR beta chains showed more clonal expansion than other, equally common TCR beta chains.

The study ran its PCR with 60 Vbeta and 13 Jbeta primers. TCRdb keeps only in-frame clones here, not all; method: immunoSEQ multiplex PCR. This repertoire shows under 200,000 clones, approximately 80% found once; its top ten account for 1.3%. Trimming cost V 2 bases and J 7 bases, with 6 bases left between them. The CDR3 spans 11 residues. CDR1 is GTSNPN and CDR2 is SVGIG in the germline V gene (reference sequence). Sequencing was performed on PBMCs. This TCR derives from a woman between 50 and 59 years old in good health and CMV-seronegative. The genes are TRBV30 and TRBJ2-1; D remains unclear. CDR3 sequence reads: CAWSSRNEQFF. Written as DNA, the CDR3 is TGTGCCTGGAGTTCCCGGAATGAGCAGTTCTTC.